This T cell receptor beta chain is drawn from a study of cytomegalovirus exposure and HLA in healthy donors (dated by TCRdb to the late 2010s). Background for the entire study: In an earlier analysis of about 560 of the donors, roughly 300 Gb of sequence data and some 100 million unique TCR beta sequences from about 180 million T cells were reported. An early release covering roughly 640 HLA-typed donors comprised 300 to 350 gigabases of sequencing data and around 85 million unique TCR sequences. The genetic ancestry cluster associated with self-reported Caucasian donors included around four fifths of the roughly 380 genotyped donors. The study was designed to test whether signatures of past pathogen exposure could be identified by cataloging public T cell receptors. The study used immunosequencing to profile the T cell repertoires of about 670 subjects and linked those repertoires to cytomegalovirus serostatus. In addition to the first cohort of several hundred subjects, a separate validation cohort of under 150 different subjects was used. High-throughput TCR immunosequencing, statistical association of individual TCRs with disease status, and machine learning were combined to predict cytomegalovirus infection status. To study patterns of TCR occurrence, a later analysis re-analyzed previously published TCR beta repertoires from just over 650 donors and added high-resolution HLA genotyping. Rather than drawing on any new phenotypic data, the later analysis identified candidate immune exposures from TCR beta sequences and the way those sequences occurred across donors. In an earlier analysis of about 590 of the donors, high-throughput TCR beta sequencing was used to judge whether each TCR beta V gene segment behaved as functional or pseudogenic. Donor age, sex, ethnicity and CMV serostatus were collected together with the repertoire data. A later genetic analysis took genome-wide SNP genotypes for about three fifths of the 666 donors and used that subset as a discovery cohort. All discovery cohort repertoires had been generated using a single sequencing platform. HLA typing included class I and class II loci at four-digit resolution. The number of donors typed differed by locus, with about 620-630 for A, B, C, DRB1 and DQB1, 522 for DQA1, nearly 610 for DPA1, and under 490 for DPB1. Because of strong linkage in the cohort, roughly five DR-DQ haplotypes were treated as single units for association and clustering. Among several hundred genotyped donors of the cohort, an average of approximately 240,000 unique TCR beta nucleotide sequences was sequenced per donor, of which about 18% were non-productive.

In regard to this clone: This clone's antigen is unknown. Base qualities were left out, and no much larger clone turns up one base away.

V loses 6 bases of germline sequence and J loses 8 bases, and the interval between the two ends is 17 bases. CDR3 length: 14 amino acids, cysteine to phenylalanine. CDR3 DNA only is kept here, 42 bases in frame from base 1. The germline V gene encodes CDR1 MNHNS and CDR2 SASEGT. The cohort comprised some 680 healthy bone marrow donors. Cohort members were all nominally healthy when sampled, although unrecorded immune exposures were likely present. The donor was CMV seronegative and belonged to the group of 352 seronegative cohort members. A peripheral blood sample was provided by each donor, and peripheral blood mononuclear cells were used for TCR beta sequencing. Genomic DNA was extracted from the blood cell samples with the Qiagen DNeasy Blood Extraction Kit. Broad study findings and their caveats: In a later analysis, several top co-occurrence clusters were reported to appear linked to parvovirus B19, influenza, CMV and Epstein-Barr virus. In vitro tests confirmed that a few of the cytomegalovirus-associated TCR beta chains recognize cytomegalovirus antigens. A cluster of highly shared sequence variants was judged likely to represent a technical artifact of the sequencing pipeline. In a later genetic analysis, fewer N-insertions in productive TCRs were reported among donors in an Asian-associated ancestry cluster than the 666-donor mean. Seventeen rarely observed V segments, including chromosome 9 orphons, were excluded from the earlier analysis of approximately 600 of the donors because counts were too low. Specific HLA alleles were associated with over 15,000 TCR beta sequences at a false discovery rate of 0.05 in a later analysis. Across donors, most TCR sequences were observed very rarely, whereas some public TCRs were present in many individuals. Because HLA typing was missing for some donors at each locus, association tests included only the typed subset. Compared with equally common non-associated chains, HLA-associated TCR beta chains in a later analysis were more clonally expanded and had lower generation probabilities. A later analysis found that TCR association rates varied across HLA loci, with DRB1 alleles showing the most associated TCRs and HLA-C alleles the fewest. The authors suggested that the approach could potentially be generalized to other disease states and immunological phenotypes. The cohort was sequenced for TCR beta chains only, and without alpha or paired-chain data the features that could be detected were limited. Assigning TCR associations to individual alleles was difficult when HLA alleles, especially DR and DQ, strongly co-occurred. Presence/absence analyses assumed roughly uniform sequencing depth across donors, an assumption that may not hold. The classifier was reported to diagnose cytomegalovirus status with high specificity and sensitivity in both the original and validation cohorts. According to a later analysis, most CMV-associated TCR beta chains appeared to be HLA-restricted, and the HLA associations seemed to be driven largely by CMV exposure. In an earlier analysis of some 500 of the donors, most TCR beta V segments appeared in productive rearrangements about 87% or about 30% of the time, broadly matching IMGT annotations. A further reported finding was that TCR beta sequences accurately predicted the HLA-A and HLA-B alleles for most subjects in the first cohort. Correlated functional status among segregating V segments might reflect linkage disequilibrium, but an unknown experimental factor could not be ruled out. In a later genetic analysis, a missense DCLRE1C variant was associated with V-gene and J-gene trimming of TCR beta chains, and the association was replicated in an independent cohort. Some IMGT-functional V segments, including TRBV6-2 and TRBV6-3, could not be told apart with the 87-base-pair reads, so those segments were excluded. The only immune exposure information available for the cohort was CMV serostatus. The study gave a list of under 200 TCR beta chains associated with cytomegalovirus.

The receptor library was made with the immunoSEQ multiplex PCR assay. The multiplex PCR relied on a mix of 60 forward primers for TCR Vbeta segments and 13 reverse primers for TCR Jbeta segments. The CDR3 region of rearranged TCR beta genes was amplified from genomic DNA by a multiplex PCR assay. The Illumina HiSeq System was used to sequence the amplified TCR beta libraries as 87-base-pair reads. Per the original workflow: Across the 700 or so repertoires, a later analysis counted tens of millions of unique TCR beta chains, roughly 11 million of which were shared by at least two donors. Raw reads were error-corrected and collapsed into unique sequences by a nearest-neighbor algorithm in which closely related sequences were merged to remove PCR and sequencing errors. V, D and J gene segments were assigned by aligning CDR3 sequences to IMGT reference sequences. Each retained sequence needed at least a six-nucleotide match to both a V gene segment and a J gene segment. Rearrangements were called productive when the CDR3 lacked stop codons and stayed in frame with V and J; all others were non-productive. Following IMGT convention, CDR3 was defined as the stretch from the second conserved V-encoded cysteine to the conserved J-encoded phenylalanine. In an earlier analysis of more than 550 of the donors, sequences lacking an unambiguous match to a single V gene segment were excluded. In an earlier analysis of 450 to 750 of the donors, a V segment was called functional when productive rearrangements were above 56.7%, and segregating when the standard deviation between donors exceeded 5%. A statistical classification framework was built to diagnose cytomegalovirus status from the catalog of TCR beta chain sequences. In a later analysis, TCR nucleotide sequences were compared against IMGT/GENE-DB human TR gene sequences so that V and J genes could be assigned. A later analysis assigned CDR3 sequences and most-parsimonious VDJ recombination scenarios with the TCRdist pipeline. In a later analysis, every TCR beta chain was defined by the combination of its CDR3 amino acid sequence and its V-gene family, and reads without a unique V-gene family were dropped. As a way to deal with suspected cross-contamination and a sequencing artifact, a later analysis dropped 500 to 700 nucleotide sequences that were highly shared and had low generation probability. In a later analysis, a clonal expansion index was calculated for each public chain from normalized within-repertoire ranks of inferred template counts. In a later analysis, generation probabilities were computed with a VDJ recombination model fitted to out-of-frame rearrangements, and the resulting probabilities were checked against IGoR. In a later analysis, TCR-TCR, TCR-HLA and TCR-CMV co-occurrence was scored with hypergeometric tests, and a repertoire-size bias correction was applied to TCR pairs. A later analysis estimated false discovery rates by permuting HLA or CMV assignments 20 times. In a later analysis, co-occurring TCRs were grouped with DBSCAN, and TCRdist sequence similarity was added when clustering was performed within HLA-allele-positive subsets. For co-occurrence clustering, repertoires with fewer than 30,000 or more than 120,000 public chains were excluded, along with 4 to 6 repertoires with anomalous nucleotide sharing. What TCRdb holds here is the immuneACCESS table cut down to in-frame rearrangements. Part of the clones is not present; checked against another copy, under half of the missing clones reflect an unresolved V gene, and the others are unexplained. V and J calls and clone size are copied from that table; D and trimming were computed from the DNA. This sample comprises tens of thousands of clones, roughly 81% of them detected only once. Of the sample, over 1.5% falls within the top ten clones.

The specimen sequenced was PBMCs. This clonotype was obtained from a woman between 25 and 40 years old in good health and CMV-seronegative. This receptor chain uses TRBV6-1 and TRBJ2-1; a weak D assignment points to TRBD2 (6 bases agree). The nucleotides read TGTGCCAGCAGGAAATTCACGGGGGTGGATGAGCAGTTCTTC. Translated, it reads CASRKFTGVDEQFF.